This T cell receptor (beta chain) was captured by sequencing in a study of cytomegalovirus exposure and HLA in healthy donors. Study as a whole: It was reported in a later analysis that the same platform had been used for the approximately 110 validation repertoires as for the approximately 730 first-cohort repertoires. Points from the study as a whole: As was reported, the classifier diagnosed cytomegalovirus status with high specificity and sensitivity. Three of the chains that were CMV-associated were confirmed in vitro to be specific for CMV antigens.

Here immunoSEQ multiplex PCR was the method, and the copy in TCRdb shows in-frame clones only, minus some. The sample has 150,000 to 200,000 clones, about 96% seen once. With regard to this clone: No antigen is known for it.

V gave up 6 bases and J gave up 3 bases; unmatched junction bases: 4. This CDR3 spans 14 amino acids. Germline CDR1 reads LNHDA; CDR2 reads SQIVND (reference sequence). The material sequenced was PBMCs. This sequence originates from a woman between 18 and 29 years old in good health and CMV-seronegative. The chain recombines TRBV19 with TRBJ1-4; TRBD1 aligns across 7 bases. The CDR3 protein is CASSEGAANEKLFF. CDR3 DNA sequence: TGTGCCAGTAGCGAGGGGGCGGCTAATGAAAAACTGTTTTTT.